This T cell receptor beta chain is from a study of STAT3 mutations in large granular lymphocyte leukemia. General study results and limits: All newly emerging clones after therapy were STAT3 wild type. In T-cell large granular lymphocyte leukemia, about half of patients showed multiple immunodominant subclonotypes.

Average productive template count per sample was roughly 38,000. Libraries were prepared by immunoSEQ multiplex PCR; TCRdb keeps only in-frame clonotypes and omits some of them. The sample carries 13,000 or so clones, approximately 88% recorded once. The CDR3 has 15 residues. V dropped 3 bases and J dropped 3; count of bases not matched to a gene: 2. Germline loops: CDR1 SGDLS, CDR2 YYNGEE. Remarks on this clone: Its antigen is as yet unknown.

The clonotype comes from a human donor with T large granular lymphocyte leukemia. Some clones in this sample may be carry-over from other donors' samples. The sequencing sample was made of PBMCs. The chain employs TRBV9 and TRBJ2-5; 13 positions agree with TRBD2. CDR3 loop: CASSGGLAGEETQYF. CDR3 coding DNA: TGTGCCAGCAGCGGCGGACTAGCGGGAGAAGAGACCCAGTACTTC.